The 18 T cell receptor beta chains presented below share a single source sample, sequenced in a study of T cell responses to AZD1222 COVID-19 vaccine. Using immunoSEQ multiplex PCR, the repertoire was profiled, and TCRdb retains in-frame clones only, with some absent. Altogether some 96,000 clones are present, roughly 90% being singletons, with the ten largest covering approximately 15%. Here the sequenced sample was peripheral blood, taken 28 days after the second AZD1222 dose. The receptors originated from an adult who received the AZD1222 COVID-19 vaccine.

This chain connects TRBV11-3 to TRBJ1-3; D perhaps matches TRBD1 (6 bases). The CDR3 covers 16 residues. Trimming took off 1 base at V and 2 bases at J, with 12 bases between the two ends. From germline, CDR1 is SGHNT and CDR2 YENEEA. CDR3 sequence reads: CASSLGTGTTGNTIYF. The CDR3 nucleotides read TGTGCCAGCAGCTTAGGAACCGGGACAACTGGAAACACCATATATTTT.

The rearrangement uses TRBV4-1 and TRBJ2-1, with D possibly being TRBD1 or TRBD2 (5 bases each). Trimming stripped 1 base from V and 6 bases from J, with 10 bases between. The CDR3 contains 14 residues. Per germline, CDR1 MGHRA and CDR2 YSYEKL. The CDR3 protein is CASSQGDHRNEQFF. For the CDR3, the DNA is TGCGCCAGCAGCCAAGGGGACCATCGCAATGAGCAGTTCTTC.

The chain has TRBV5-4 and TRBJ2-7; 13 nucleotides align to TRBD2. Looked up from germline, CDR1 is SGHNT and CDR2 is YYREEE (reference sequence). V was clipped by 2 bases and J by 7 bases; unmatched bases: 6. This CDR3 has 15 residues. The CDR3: CASSFGTSGKGEQYF. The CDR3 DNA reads TGTGCCAGCAGCTTCGGGACTAGCGGGAAGGGGGAGCAGTACTTC.

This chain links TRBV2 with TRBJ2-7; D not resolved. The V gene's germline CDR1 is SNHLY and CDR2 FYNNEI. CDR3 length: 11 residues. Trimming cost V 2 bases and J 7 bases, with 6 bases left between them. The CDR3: CASSERSEQYF. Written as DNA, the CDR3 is TGTGCCAGCAGTGAAAGAAGTGAGCAGTACTTC.

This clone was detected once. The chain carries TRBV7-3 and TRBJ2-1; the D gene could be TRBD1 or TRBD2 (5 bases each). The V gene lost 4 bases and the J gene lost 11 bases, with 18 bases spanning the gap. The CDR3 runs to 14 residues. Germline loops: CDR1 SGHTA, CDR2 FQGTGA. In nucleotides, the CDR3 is TGTGCCAGCAGCTCGGGGTTGACAGCAGGAAAGCAGTTCTTC. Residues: CASSSGLTAGKQFF.

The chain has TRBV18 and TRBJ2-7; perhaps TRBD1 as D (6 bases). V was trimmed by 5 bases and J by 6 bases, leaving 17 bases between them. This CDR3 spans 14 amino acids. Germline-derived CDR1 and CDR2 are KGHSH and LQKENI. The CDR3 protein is CASSADSRGGEQYF. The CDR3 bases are TGTGCCAGCTCAGCGGACAGCCGTGGGGGCGAGCAGTACTTC. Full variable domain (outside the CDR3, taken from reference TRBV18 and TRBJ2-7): NAGVMQNPRHLVRRRGQEARLRCSPMKGHSHVYWYRQLPEEGLKFMVYLQKENIIDESGMPKERFSAEFPKEGPSILRIQQVVRGDSAAYFCASSADSRGGEQYFGPGTRLTVT.

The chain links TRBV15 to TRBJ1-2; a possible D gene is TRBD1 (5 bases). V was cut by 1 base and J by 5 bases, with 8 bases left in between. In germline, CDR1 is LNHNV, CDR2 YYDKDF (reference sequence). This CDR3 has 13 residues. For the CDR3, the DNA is TGTGCCACCAGCAGAGGCAGGGAATATGGCTACACCTTC. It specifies CATSRGREYGYTF. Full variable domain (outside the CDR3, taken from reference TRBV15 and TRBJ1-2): DAMVIQNPRYQVTQFGKPVTLSCSQTLNHNVMYWYQQKSSQAPKLLFHYYDKDFNNEADTPDNFQSRRPNTSFCFLDIRSPGLGDTAMYLCATSRGREYGYTFGSGTRLTVV.

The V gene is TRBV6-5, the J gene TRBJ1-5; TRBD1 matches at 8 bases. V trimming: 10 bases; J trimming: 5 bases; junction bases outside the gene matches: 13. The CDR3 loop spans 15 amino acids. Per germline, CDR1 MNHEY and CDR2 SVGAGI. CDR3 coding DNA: TGTGCCACCCAGATCTACGGGACAGGTGATCAGCCCCAGCATTTT. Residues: CATQIYGTGDQPQHF.

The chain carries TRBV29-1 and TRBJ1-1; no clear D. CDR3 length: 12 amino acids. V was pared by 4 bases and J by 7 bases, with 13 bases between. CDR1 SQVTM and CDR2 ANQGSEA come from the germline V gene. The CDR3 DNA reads TGCAGCGTTGTAGTCGTCTTCGGTGAAGCTTTCTTT. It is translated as CSVVVVFGEAFF.

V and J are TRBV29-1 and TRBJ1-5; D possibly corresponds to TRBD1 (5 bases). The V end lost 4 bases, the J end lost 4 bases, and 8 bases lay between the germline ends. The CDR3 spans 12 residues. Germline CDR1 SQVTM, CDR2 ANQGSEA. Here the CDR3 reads CSVGGFNQPQHF. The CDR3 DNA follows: TGCAGCGTTGGGGGGTTTAATCAGCCCCAGCATTTT.

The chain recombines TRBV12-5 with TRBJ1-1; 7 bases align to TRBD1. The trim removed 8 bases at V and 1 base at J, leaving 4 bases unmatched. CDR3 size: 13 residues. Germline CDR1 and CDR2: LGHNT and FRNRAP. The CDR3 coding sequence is TGTGCTAGTCGGGGACAGTCGAACACTGAAGCTTTCTTT. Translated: CASRGQSNTEAFF.

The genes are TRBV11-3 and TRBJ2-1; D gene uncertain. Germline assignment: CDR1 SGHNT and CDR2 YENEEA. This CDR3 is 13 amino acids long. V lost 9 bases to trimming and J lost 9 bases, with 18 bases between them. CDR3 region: CASGQPEVSEQFF. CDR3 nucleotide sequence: TGTGCCAGTGGGCAGCCCGAAGTTAGTGAGCAGTTCTTC.

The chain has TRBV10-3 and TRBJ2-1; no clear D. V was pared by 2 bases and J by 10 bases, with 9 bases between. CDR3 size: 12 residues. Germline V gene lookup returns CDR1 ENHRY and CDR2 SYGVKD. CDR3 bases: TGTGCCATCAGTGAGGGGTGGGTGGAGCAGTTCTTC. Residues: CAISEGWVEQFF.

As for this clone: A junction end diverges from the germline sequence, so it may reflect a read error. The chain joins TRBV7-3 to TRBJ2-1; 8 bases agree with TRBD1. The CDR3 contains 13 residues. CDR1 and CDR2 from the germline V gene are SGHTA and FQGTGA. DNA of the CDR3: TGTGCCAGCAGCTTAATCGGACAGGGCCCTTTGGTCTTC. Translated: CASSLIGQGPLVF.

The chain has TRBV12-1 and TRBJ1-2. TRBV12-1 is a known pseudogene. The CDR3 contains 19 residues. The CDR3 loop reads CASSYQLNRTGSQSEGYTF. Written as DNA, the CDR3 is TGTGCCAGCAGCTACCAGTTGAATAGGACGGGTTCCCAGAGCGAAGGCTACACCTTC.

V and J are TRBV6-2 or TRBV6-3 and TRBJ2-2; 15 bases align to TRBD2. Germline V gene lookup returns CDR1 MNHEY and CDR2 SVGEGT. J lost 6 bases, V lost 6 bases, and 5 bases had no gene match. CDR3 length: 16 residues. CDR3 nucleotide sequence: TGTGCCAGCAGCCTTGGACTAGCGGGGGGGGCCGGGGAGCTGTTTTTT. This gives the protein CASSLGLAGGAGELFF.

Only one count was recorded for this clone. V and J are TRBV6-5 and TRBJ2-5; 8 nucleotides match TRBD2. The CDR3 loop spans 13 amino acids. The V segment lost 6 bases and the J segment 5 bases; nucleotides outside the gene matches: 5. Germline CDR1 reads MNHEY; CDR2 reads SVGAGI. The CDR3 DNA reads TGTGCCAGCAGAACTAGCGGAGGGGAGACCCAGTACTTC. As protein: CASRTSGGETQYF.

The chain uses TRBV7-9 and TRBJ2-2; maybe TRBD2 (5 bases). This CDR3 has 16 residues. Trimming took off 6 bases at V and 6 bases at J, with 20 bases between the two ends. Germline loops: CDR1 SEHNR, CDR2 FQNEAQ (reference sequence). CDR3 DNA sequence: TGTGCCAGCAGTCGAGGGAGCGCAGTCCCCCCCGGGGAGCTGTTTTTT. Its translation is CASSRGSAVPPGELFF.